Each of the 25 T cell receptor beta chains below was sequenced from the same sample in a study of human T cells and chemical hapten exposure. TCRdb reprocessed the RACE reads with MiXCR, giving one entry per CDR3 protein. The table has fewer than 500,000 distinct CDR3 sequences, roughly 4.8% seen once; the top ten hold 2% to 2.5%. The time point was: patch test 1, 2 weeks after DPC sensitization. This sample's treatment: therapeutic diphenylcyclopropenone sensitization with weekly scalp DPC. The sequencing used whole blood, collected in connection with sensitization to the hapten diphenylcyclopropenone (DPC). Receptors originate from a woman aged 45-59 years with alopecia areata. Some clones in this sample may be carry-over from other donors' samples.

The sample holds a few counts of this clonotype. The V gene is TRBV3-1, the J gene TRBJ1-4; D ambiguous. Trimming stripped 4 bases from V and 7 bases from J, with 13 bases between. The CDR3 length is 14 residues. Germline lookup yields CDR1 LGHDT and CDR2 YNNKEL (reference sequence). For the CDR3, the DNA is TGTGCCAGCAGCCCCACCGTCGGAGGTGAAAAACTGTTTTTT. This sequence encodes CASSPTVGGEKLFF.

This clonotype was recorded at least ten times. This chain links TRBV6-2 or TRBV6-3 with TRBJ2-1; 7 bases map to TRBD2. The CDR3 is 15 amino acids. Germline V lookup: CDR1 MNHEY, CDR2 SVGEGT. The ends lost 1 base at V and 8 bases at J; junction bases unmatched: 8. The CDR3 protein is CASSYFGLVEHEQFF. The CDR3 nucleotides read TGTGCCAGCAGTTACTTCGGACTAGTGGAGCATGAGCAGTTCTTC.

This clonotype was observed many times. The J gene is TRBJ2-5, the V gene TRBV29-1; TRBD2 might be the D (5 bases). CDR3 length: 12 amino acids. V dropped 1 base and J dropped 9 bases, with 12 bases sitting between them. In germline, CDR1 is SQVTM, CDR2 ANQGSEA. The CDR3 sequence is CSVEGTAQAQYF. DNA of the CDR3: TGCAGCGTTGAAGGGACTGCGCAGGCCCAGTACTTC.

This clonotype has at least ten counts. CDR3 bases: TGCAGCGTTTGGCAGGGAAACACTGAAGCTTTCTTT. Its translation: CSVWQGNTEAFF. The gene calls are TRBV29-1 and TRBJ1-1; D perhaps matches TRBD1 (5 bases). The CDR3 sequence is 12 residues long. Germline V gene lookup returns CDR1 SQVTM and CDR2 ANQGSEA. Trimming pared 5 bases from V and 2 bases from J, leaving 9 bases between.

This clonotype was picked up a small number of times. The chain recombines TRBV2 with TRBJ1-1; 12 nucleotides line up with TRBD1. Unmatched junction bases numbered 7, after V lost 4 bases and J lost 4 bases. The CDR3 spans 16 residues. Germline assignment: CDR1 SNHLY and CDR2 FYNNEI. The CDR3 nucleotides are TGTGCCAGCAGTGCGGGACAGGGGGCGCGGGGCACTGAAGCTTTCTTT. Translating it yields CASSAGQGARGTEAFF.

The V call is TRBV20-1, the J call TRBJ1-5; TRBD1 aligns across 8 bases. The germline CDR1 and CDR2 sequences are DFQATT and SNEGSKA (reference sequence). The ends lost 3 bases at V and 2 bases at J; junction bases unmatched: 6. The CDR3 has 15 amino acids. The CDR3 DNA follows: TGCAGTGCTAGCTACCTGGGACAGGGCAATCAGCCCCAGCATTTT. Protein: CSASYLGQGNQPQHF.

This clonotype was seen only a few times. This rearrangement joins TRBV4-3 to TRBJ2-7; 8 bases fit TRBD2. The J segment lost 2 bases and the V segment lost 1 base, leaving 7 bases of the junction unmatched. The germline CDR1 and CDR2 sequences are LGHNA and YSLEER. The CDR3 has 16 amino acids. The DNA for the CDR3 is TGCGCCAGCAGCCAAGGCTCGGGTAGCGGGGCCTACGAGCAGTACTTC. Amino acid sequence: CASSQGSGSGAYEQYF.

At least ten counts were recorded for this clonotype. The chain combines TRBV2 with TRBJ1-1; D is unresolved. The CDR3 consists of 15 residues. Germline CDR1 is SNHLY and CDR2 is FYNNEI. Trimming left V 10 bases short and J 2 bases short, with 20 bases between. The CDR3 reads CATAGEAAANTEAFF. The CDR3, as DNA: TGTGCCACCGCCGGGGAGGCAGCAGCAAACACTGAAGCTTTCTTT. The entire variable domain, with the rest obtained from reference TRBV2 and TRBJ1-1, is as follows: EPEVTQTPSHQVTQMGQEVILRCVPISNHLYFYWYRQILGQKVEFLVSFYNNEISEKSEIFDDQFSVERPDGSNFTLKIRSTKLEDSAMYFCATAGEAAANTEAFFGQGTRLTVV.

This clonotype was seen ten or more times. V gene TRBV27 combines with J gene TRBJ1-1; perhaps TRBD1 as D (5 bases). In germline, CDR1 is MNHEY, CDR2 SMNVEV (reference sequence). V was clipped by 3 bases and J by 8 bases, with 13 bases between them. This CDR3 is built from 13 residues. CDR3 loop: CASSFGRDSEAFF. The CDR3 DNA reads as TGTGCCAGCAGTTTTGGGAGGGACTCCGAAGCTTTCTTT.

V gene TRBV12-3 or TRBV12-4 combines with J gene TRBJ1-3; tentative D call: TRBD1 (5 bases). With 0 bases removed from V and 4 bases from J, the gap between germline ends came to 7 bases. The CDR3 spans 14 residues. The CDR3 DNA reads TGTGCCAGCAGTTTAGCGGGGCCAGGAAACACCATATATTTT. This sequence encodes CASSLAGPGNTIYF.

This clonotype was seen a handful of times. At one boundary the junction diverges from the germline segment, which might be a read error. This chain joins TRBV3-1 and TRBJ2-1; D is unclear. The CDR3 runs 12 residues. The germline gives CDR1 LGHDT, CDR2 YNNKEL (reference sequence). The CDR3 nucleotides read TGTGCCAGCAGCCAAGATGCGGTAGGTTCCGTCTTC. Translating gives CASSQDAVGSVF.

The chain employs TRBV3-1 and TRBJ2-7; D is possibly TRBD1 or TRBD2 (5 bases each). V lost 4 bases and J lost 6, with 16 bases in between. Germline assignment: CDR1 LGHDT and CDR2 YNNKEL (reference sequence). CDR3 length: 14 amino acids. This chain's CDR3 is CASSPTVRAGEQYF. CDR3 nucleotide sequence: TGTGCCAGCAGCCCGACGGTCAGGGCGGGCGAGCAGTACTTC.

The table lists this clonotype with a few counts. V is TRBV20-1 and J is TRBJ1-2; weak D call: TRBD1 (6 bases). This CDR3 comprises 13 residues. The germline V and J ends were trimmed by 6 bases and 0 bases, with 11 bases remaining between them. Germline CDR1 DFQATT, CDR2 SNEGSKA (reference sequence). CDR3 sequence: CSAQDRANYGYTF. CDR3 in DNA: TGCAGTGCCCAGGACAGAGCTAACTATGGCTACACCTTC.

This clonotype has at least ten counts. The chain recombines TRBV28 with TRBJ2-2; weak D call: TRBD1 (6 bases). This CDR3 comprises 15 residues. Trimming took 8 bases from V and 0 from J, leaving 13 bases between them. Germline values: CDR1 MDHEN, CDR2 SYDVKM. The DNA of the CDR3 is TGTGCCAGCGAGGGTCAGGGGCCGAACACCGGGGAGCTGTTTTTT. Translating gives CASEGQGPNTGELFF. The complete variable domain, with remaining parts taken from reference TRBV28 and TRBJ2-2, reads DVKVTQSSRYLVKRTGEKVFLECVQDMDHENMFWYRQDPGLGLRLIYFSYDVKMKEKGDIPEGYSVSREKKERFSLILESASTNQTSMYLCASEGQGPNTGELFFGEGSRLTVL.

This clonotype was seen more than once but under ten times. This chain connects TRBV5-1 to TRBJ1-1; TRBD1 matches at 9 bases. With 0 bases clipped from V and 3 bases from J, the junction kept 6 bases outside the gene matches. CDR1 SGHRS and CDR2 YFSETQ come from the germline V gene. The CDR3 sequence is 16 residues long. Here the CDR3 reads CASSLGTGAGDTEAFF. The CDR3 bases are TGCGCCAGCAGCTTGGGGACAGGGGCCGGGGACACTGAAGCTTTCTTT.

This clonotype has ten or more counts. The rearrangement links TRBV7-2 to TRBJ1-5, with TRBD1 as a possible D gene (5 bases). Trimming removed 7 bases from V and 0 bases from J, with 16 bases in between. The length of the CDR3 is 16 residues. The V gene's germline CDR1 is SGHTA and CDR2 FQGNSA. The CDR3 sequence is CASTPQGAYSNQPQHF. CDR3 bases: TGTGCCAGCACACCCCAGGGAGCCTATAGCAATCAGCCCCAGCATTTT. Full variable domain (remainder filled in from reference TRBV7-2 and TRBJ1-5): GAGVSQSPSNKVTEKGKDVELRCDPISGHTALYWYRQSLGQGLEFLIYFQGNSAPDKSGLPSDRFSAERTGGSVSTLTIQRTQQEDSAVYLCASTPQGAYSNQPQHFGDGTRLSIL.

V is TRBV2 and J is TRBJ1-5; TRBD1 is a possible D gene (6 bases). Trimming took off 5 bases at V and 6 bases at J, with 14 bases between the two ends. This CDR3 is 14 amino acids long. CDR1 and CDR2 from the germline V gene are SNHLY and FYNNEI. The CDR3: CASSPGARAQPQHF. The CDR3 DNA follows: TGTGCCAGCAGTCCGGGGGCACGGGCTCAGCCCCAGCATTTT.

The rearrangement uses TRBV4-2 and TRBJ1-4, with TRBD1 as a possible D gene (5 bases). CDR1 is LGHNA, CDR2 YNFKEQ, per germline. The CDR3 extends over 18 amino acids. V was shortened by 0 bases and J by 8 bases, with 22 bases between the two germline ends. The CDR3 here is CASSQDLGLGRPWEKLFF. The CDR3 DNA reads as TGTGCCAGCAGCCAAGATCTAGGTCTGGGACGGCCTTGGGAAAAACTGTTTTTT.

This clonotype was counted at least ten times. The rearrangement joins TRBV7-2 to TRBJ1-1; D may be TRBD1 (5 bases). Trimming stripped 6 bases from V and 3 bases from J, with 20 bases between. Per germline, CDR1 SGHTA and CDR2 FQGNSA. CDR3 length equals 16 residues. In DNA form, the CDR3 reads TGTGCCAGCAGGGCACGTACGGGACGGTCTTACACTGAAGCTTTCTTT. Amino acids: CASRARTGRSYTEAFF.

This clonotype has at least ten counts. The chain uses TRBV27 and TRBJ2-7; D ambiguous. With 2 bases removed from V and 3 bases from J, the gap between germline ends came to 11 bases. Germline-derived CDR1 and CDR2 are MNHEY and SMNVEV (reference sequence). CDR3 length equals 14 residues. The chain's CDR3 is CASSLMGPYYEQYF. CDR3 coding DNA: TGTGCCAGCAGTTTAATGGGCCCCTACTACGAGCAGTACTTC.

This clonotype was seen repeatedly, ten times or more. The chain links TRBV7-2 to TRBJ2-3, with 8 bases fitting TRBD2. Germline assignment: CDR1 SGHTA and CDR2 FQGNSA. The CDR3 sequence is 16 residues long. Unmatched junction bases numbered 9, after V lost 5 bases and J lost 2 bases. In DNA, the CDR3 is TGTGCCAGCAGCCCCCGACGGGGGGGTTTCACAGATACGCAGTATTTT. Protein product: CASSPRRGGFTDTQYF.

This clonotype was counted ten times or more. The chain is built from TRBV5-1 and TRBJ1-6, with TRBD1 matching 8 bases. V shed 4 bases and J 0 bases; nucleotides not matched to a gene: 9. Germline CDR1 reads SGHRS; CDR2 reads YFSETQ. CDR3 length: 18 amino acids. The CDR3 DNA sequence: TGCGCCAGCAGCATACGGGACAGGAGAAGCTCCTATAATTCACCCCTCCACTTT. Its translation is CASSIRDRRSSYNSPLHF.

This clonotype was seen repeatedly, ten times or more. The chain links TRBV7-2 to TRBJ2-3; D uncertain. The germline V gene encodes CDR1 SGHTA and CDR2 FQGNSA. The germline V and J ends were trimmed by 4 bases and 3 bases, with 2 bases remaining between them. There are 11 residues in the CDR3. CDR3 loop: CASSWTDTQYF. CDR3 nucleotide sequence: TGTGCCAGCAGCTGGACAGATACGCAGTATTTT. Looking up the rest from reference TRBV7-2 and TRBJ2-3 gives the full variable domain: GAGVSQSPSNKVTEKGKDVELRCDPISGHTALYWYRQSLGQGLEFLIYFQGNSAPDKSGLPSDRFSAERTGGSVSTLTIQRTQQEDSAVYLCASSWTDTQYFGPGTRLTVL.

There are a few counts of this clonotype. The CDR3 nucleotides read TGCAGTGCTAGAGCCGATGCGGGGTCTAATTCACCCCTCCACTTT. Encoded protein: CSARADAGSNSPLHF. J is TRBJ1-6 and V is TRBV20-1; the D is unclear. CDR1 is DFQATT, CDR2 SNEGSKA, per germline (reference sequence). Trimming shortened V by 1 base and J by 6 bases, and 13 bases separated the two germline ends. This CDR3 is 15 amino acids long.

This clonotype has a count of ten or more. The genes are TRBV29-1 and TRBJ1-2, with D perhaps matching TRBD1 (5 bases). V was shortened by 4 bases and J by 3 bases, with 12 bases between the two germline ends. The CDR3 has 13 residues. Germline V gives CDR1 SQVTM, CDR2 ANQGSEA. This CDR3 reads CSVGKGLDYGYTF. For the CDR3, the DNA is TGCAGCGTTGGAAAGGGGCTGGACTATGGCTACACCTTC.